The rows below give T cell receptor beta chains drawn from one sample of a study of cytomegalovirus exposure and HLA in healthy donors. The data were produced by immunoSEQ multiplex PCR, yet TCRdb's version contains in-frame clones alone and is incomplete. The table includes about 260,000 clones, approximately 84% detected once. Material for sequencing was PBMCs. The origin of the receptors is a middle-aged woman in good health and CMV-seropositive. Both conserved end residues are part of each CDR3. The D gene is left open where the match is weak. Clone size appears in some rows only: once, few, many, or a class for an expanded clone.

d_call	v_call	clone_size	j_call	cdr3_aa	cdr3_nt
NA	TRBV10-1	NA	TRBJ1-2	CASSPAAWGQQTVYGYTF	TGCGCCAGCAGCCCCGCCGCATGGGGGCAACAAACCGTCTATGGCTACACCTTC
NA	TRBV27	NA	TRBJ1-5	CASSFAGGNQPQHF	TGTGCCAGCAGTTTCGCAGGGGGCAATCAGCCCCAGCATTTT
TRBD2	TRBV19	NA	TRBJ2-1	CASRGLASGNEQFF	TGTGCCAGTAGGGGACTAGCGTCGGGCAATGAGCAGTTCTTC
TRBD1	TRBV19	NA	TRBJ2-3	CASSHRGGADTQYF	TGTGCCAGTAGCCACAGGGGTGGGGCAGATACGCAGTATTTT
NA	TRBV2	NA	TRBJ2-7	CASRADSPRGTGEQYF	TGTGCCAGCAGGGCGGACTCCCCCCGTGGAACGGGCGAGCAGTACTTC
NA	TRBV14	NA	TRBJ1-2	CASSQESQIGGYTF	TGTGCCAGCAGCCAAGAGAGCCAAATCGGGGGCTACACCTTC
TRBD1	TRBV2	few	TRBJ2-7	CASSDDRTGYEQYF	TGTGCCAGCAGTGACGACAGGACAGGCTACGAGCAGTACTTC
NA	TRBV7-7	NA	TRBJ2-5	CASSLVGGETQYF	TGTGCCAGCAGCTTAGTGGGGGGAGAGACCCAGTACTTC
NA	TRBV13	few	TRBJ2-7	CASSTGRAYEQYF	TGTGCCAGCAGCACAGGCAGGGCCTACGAGCAGTACTTC
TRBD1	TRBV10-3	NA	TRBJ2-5	CAISRTGEETQYF	TGTGCCATCAGCCGGACAGGGGAAGAGACCCAGTACTTC
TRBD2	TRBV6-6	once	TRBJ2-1	CASRGGYNEQFF	TGTGCCAGCCGCGGGGGTTACAATGAGCAGTTCTTC
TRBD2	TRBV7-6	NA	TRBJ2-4	CASSLGVSTSAQNIQYF	TGTGCCAGCAGCTTAGGAGTATCGACTAGCGCACAAAACATTCAGTACTTC
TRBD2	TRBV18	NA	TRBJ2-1	CASSPLAGRNEQFF	TGTGCCAGCTCACCCCTAGCGGGACGGAATGAGCAGTTCTTC
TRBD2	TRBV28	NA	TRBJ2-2	CASSLYSTSGGNTGELFF	TGTGCCAGCAGTTTATATTCTACTAGCGGGGGGAACACCGGGGAGCTGTTTTTT
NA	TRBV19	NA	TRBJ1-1	CASNPSRGTEAFF	TGTGCCAGTAACCCCTCCCGGGGCACTGAAGCTTTCTTT
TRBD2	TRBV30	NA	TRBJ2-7	CASSGIGSYEQYF	TGTGCCTCTAGCGGGATTGGTTCCTACGAGCAGTACTTC
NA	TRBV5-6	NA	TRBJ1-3	CASSLGRSSGNTIYF	TGTGCCAGCAGCTTGGGGAGGAGCTCTGGAAACACCATATATTTT
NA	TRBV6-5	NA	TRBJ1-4	CASSSVQEFFNEKLFF	TGTGCCAGCAGTTCGGTTCAGGAATTCTTTAATGAAAAACTGTTTTTT
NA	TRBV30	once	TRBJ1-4	CAFASGVGNEKLFF	TGTGCCTTTGCGTCGGGGGTTGGTAATGAAAAACTGTTTTTT
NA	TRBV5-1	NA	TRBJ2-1	CASRSYLNEQFF	TGCGCCAGCAGAAGCTATCTCAATGAGCAGTTCTTC
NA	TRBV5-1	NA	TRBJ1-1	CASSLATGTPDEAFF	TGCGCCAGCAGCTTGGCCACCGGGACACCCGATGAAGCTTTCTTT
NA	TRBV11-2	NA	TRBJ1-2	CASSPGGSRAGYTF	TGTGCCAGCAGCCCCGGGGGGTCGAGGGCCGGCTACACCTTC
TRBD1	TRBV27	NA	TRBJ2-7	CASSFTGTDRAYEQYF	TGTGCCAGCAGTTTCACGGGTACGGACAGGGCCTACGAGCAGTACTTC
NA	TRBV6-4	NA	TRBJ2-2	CASSDRGNTGELFF	TGTGCCAGCAGTGACAGGGGGAACACCGGGGAGCTGTTTTTT
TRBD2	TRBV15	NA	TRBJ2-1	CATSRVRASSGSTSEQFF	TGTGCCACCAGCAGAGTTAGGGCCTCTAGCGGGAGTACGAGTGAGCAGTTCTTC
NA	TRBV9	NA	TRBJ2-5	CASSVQASETQYF	TGTGCCAGCAGCGTGCAGGCTTCGGAGACCCAGTACTTC
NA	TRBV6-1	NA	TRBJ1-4	CASSESGGNRKLFF	TGTGCCAGCAGTGAGTCCGGGGGTAACCGGAAACTGTTTTTT
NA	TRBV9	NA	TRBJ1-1	CASSVRRDTEAFF	TGTGCCAGCAGCGTCAGGAGGGACACTGAAGCTTTCTTT
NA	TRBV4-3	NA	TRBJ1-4	CASSQERQGWNEKLFF	TGCGCCAGCAGCCAAGAACGGCAGGGTTGGAATGAAAAACTGTTTTTT
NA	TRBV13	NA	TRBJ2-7	CASSFGRQGGYEQYF	TGTGCCAGCAGCTTTGGACGGCAGGGCGGCTACGAGCAGTACTTC
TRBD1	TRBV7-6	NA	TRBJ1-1	CASSLARDRGNTEAFF	TGTGCCAGCAGCTTGGCCCGGGACAGAGGGAACACTGAAGCTTTCTTT
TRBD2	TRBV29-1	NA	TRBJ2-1	CSVESLAGGHEQFF	TGCAGCGTTGAAAGCCTAGCGGGAGGCCATGAGCAGTTCTTC
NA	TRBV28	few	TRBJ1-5	CASRTPGVSNQPQHF	TGTGCCAGCAGGACGCCGGGGGTTAGCAATCAGCCCCAGCATTTT
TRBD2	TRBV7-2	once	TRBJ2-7	CASSFSGQNHEQYF	TGTGCCAGCAGCTTTAGCGGGCAGAACCACGAGCAGTACTTC
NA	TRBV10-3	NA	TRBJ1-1	CAIMRNSQNTEAFF	TGTGCCATCATGAGAAATTCCCAAAACACTGAAGCTTTCTTT
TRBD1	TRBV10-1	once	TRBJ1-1	CASSRARGPNTEAFF	TGCGCCAGCAGCCGAGCTAGGGGGCCCAACACTGAAGCTTTCTTT
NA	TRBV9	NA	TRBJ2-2	CASSVGMGIDTGELFF	TGTGCCAGCAGCGTAGGGATGGGCATCGACACCGGGGAGCTGTTTTTT
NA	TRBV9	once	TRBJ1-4	CASSSGDIREKLFF	TGTGCCAGCAGTTCGGGAGACATTCGGGAAAAACTGTTTTTT
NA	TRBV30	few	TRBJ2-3	CAWQVSTDTQYF	TGTGCCTGGCAGGTTAGCACAGATACGCAGTATTTT
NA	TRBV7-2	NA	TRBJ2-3	CASRILRGDTQYF	TGTGCCAGCAGAATACTACGTGGAGATACGCAGTATTTT
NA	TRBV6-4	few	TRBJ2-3	CASSEGETDTQYF	TGTGCCAGCAGTGAAGGGGAAACAGATACGCAGTATTTT
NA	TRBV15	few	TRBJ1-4	CATSTGGAWSEKLFF	TGTGCCACCAGTACCGGGGGGGCGTGGAGTGAAAAACTGTTTTTT
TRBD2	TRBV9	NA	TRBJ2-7	CASSVSGLATSYEQYF	TGTGCCAGCAGCGTCTCCGGACTAGCGACCTCCTACGAGCAGTACTTC
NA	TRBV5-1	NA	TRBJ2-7	CASSLEGHPWEQYF	TGCGCCAGCAGCTTGGAGGGACACCCTTGGGAGCAGTACTTC
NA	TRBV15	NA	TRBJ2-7	CAVGTVSSYEQYF	TGTGCCGTAGGAACAGTAAGCTCCTACGAGCAGTACTTC
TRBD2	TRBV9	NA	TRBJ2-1	CASRFPGGLAGASEQFF	TGTGCCAGCAGATTTCCGGGAGGACTAGCGGGAGCCAGTGAGCAGTTCTTC
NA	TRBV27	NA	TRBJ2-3	CASSLQISTSTDTQYF	TGTGCCAGCAGTTTACAAATCTCTACTAGCACAGATACGCAGTATTTT
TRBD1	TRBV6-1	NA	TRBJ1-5	CASRTGVQPQHF	TGTGCCAGCAGGACAGGGGTTCAGCCCCAGCATTTT
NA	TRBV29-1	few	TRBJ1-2	CSVTPGGTYGYTF	TGCAGCGTGACCCCGGGAGGGACCTATGGCTACACCTTC
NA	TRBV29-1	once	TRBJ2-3	CSVEGGHSRTDTQYF	TGCAGCGTTGAAGGTGGACATTCGAGAACAGATACGCAGTATTTT
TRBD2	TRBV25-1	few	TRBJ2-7	CASSDPVASGRVPYEQYF	TGTGCCAGCAGTGATCCTGTGGCTAGCGGGAGGGTCCCCTACGAGCAGTACTTC
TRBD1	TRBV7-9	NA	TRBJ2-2	CASSNYRGQGTGELFF	TGTGCCAGCAGCAATTACAGGGGGCAGGGCACCGGGGAGCTGTTTTTT
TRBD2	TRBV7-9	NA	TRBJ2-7	CASSLRAGGTEQYF	TGTGCCAGCAGCTTAAGAGCGGGAGGGACCGAGCAGTACTTC
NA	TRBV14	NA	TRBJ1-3	CASSLRSVGASGNTIYF	TGTGCCAGCAGCCTACGAAGCGTTGGGGCATCAGGAAACACCATATATTTT